This section outlines one T cell receptor beta chain sequence together with its context. The data originate from a study of radiation and T cells in renal cell carcinoma. The data were produced by immunoSEQ multiplex PCR, yet TCRdb's version contains in-frame clones alone and is incomplete. This table has more than 95,000 clones, approximately 80% appearing once. V lost 1 base, J lost 4 bases, and 8 bases lay in between. This CDR3 is 13 amino acids long. From germline, CDR1 is SGHTS and CDR2 YDEGEE. The sample's time point: baseline pretreatment blood. The sample's treatment: 15 Gy SBRT to primary tumor, nephrectomy 4 weeks later.

The chain joins TRBV5-8 to TRBJ1-1, with D unresolved. The material sequenced was blood, taken from a patient whose treatment included radiotherapy and nephrectomy. The TCR comes from a woman aged 60-70 years with renal cell carcinoma. The CDR3 DNA reads TGTGCCAGCAGCTTGTTACTATCCACTGAAGCTTTCTTT. Amino acid sequence: CASSLLLSTEAFF.